Below, 21 T cell receptor beta chains from the same sample are listed, as sequenced in a study of post-analysis software for immune sequencing data. General study points: When patients were compared with controls, 4 or 5 TRBV segments were more frequent, TRBV5-6, TRBV5-1 and TRBV20-1 among them.

These receptors' antigens are unknown. Carried by the TCR beta cDNA libraries were unique molecular identifiers. TCRdb re-called the PCR reads with MiXCR, one entry per CDR3 protein. The sample carries a few hundred thousand distinct CDR3 sequences, around 31% recorded once. Specimen: blood. The receptors derive from a girl under 18 with multiple sclerosis.

CDR3 protein: CASSLSPTVEAFF. Here the CDR3 DNA reads TGTGCCAGCAGTTTATCCCCGACAGTTGAAGCTTTCTTT. The J gene is TRBJ1-1, the V gene TRBV27; D possibly corresponds to TRBD1 (5 bases). The CDR3 length is 13 residues. V lost 0 bases to trimming and J lost 7 bases, with 9 bases between them. In germline, CDR1 is MNHEY, CDR2 SMNVEV (reference sequence).

This clonotype came up a few times. The gene calls are TRBV5-1 and TRBJ1-5; TRBD1 might be the D (5 bases). V was cut by 4 bases and J by 2 bases, with 13 bases left in between. The CDR3 is made up of 15 amino acids. Germline-derived CDR1 and CDR2 are SGHRS and YFSETQ. For the CDR3, the DNA is TGCGCCAGCAGCCCGGGGGTTGGCGGCAATCAGCCCCAGCATTTT. Its translation: CASSPGVGGNQPQHF.

The chain carries TRBV6-5 and TRBJ2-3; D perhaps matches TRBD2 (5 bases). Germline CDR1 MNHEY, CDR2 SVGAGI. Trimming removed 2 bases at V and 0 bases at J, with 9 bases between. The CDR3 contains 15 residues. The CDR3 region is CASSYAGPSTDTQYF. CDR3 nucleotides: TGTGCCAGCAGTTACGCGGGTCCTAGCACAGATACGCAGTATTTT.

In its sample, this clonotype was seen many times. The V call is TRBV5-8, the J call TRBJ2-5; 9 bases map to TRBD2. The CDR3 has 16 residues. The V gene's germline CDR1 is SGHTS and CDR2 YDEGEE. The V and J ends lost 0 bases and 4 bases, in that order; junction bases with no gene match: 7. The CDR3 DNA reads TGTGCCAGCAGCTTGGGGGCTAGCGGGGCTATAGAGACCCAGTACTTC. It translates to CASSLGASGAIETQYF.

This clonotype has more than one count but fewer than ten. The rearrangement links TRBV9 to TRBJ1-1; D is unclear. CDR1 and CDR2 (germline): SGDLS, YYNGEE. V gave up 0 bases and J gave up 0 bases, with 15 bases separating them. The CDR3 has 17 amino acids. CDR3 sequence: CASSVGVEPFLNTEAFF. CDR3 DNA sequence: TGTGCCAGCAGCGTAGGGGTGGAGCCATTCCTGAACACTGAAGCTTTCTTT. The whole variable domain, filled in from reference TRBV9 and TRBJ1-1, reads DSGVTQTPKHLITATGQRVTLRCSPRSGDLSVYWYQQSLDQGLQFLIQYYNGEERAKGNILERFSAQQFPDLHSELNLSSLELGDSALYFCASSVGVEPFLNTEAFFGQGTRLTVV.

The sample holds a few counts of this clonotype. The chain couples TRBV20-1 to TRBJ2-7; D unresolved. The germline V gene encodes CDR1 DFQATT and CDR2 SNEGSKA (reference sequence). The germline V and J ends were trimmed by 0 bases and 4 bases, with 10 bases remaining between them. The CDR3 has 13 residues. This CDR3 reads CSARDVKVYEQYF. The CDR3 nucleotides read TGCAGTGCTAGAGATGTAAAAGTATACGAGCAGTACTTC.

This clonotype came up a few times. The chain uses TRBV5-1 and TRBJ2-1; D is unclear. The CDR3 has 11 amino acids. V gave up 7 bases and J gave up 6 bases, with 8 bases separating them. Germline lookup yields CDR1 SGHRS and CDR2 YFSETQ. DNA for the CDR3: TGCGCCAGCGGTTCTATCAATGAGCAGTTCTTC. Its translation is CASGSINEQFF.

This clonotype was recorded a few times. The V gene is TRBV7-9, the J gene TRBJ2-5; tentatively, D is TRBD1 (5 bases). CDR1 is SEHNR, CDR2 FQNEAQ, per germline (reference sequence). The CDR3 is 14 amino acids. Trimming pared 4 bases from V and 1 base from J, leaving 10 bases between. CDR3 sequence (DNA): TGTGCCAGCAGCTCCCGACAGCCCCAAGAGACCCAGTACTTC. Its translation: CASSSRQPQETQYF.

V and J are TRBV6-1 and TRBJ2-3; tentative D call: TRBD1 (6 bases). Germline CDR1 is MNHNS and CDR2 is SASEGT. V shed 6 bases and J shed 0 bases, with 22 bases lying between them. This CDR3 region has 18 residues. Here the CDR3 DNA reads TGTGCCAGCAGGACCCCAGGGGATCCCCGAGGAAGCACAGATACGCAGTATTTT. It is translated as CASRTPGDPRGSTDTQYF.

The chain joins TRBV7-9 to TRBJ2-1; D is possibly TRBD1 (5 bases). V lost 5 bases and J 5 bases, leaving 13 bases between the germline ends. Germline lookup yields CDR1 SEHNR and CDR2 FQNEAQ (reference sequence). The CDR3 is 14 amino acids. The CDR3 DNA reads as TGTGCCAGCAGCCCCTGGGCCAGGGACAATGAGCAGTTCTTC. It yields the protein CASSPWARDNEQFF.

The sample holds a few counts of this clonotype. The J gene is TRBJ1-2, the V gene TRBV5-1, with D maybe TRBD1 (6 bases). Trimming shortened V by 4 bases and J by 8 bases, and 21 bases separated the two germline ends. Germline V gene data show CDR1 as SGHRS and CDR2 as YFSETQ. This CDR3 has 15 residues. The CDR3 is CASSPPTDSVGGYTF. The CDR3 DNA reads TGCGCCAGCAGCCCTCCTACGGACAGCGTTGGCGGCTACACCTTC.

Concerning this clonotype itself: A read error may be the cause here, since a much bigger clone is one base away. This chain links TRBV10-3 with TRBJ2-5; TRBD2 matches at 10 bases. The J call may be faulty, since TRBJ2-7 better matches the DNA end. This CDR3 region has 17 residues. Germline CDR1 ENHRY, CDR2 SYGVKD. CDR3 nucleotides: TGTGTCATCAGTGAGTCGACACTAGCGGGGACGGGATACGAGCAGTACTTC. Translated: CVISESTLAGTGYEQYF.

The chain joins TRBV4-1 to TRBJ2-7; 9 bases fit TRBD2. Germline V CDR1 and CDR2: MGHRA, YSYEKL. The CDR3 has 17 residues. V shed 0 bases and J 2 bases; nucleotides not matched to a gene: 8. CDR3 in amino acids: CASSQDLAGALAYEQYF. The CDR3 region has the DNA TGCGCCAGCAGCCAAGATTTAGCGGGGGCCCTCGCCTACGAGCAGTACTTC.

This clonotype was picked up a small number of times. The V call is TRBV7-3, the J call TRBJ2-1; the D is unclear. The CDR3 runs 13 residues. Trimming removed 5 bases at V and 9 bases at J, with 14 bases between. The germline V gene has CDR1 SGHTA and CDR2 FQGTGA. The CDR3: CASSPPGVGEQFF. The CDR3 DNA is TGTGCCAGCAGCCCCCCGGGTGTGGGTGAGCAGTTCTTC.

The chain has TRBV5-1 and TRBJ2-3; 8 bases match TRBD2. CDR1 SGHRS and CDR2 YFSETQ come from the germline V gene. The CDR3 is 15 amino acids. V was pared by 0 bases and J by 4 bases, with 4 bases of the junction left unmatched. The CDR3 loop is CASSLVSGEADTQYF. CDR3 nucleotide sequence: TGCGCCAGCAGCTTGGTTAGCGGGGAGGCAGATACGCAGTATTTT.

The chain carries TRBV11-2 and TRBJ1-1; D uncertain. Germline assignment: CDR1 SGHAT and CDR2 FQNNGV. Deletions cut 0 bases from V and 2 bases from J, with 13 bases between. The CDR3 covers 16 residues. In DNA, the CDR3 is TGTGCCAGCAGCTTAGACCCTTTTGGCAGAAACACTGAAGCTTTCTTT. It encodes CASSLDPFGRNTEAFF.

V gene TRBV5-1 combines with J gene TRBJ1-5, with a possible D match to TRBD1 (6 bases). The CDR3 is made up of 15 amino acids. Trimming took off 4 bases at V and 3 bases at J, with 14 bases between the two ends. Germline lookup yields CDR1 SGHRS and CDR2 YFSETQ. CDR3 in amino acids: CASSVGGQINQPQHF. The CDR3 bases are TGCGCCAGCAGCGTGGGAGGACAGATCAATCAGCCCCAGCATTTT.

This sequence joins TRBV5-1 and TRBJ2-2, with TRBD2 matching 7 bases. CDR1 SGHRS and CDR2 YFSETQ come from the germline V gene. The CDR3 loop spans 16 amino acids. J gave up 3 bases and V 3 bases, and 8 bases lay outside the gene matches. The CDR3 DNA reads as TGCGCCAGCAGCTCAAGGACGGCGGGGGACACCGGGGAGCTGTTTTTT. Protein sequence: CASSSRTAGDTGELFF.

This sequence joins TRBV7-9 and TRBJ2-6, with D tentatively TRBD2 (5 bases). There are 18 residues in the CDR3. Germline V gene sequence: CDR1 SEHNR, CDR2 FQNEAQ (reference sequence). Trimming took 3 bases from V and 0 from J, leaving 15 bases between them. The CDR3 bases are TGTGCCAGCAGCTTGCTTCGGGGTTGGGACTCTGGGGCCAACGTCCTGACTTTC. Its protein product is CASSLLRGWDSGANVLTF.

This clonotype occurred a few times. The chain carries TRBV20-1 and TRBJ2-1; D gene unclear. The CDR3 spans 14 residues. CDR1 and CDR2 from the germline V gene are DFQATT and SNEGSKA (reference sequence). The V and J ends lost 0 bases and 2 bases respectively, with 8 bases between them. CDR3 residues: CSARDLGTYNEQFF. As DNA, the CDR3 is TGCAGTGCTAGAGATTTGGGTACCTACAATGAGCAGTTCTTC.

The rearrangement links TRBV24-1 to TRBJ1-4, with D hard to call. With 3 bases removed from V and 0 bases from J, the gap between germline ends came to 7 bases. Germline V CDR1 and CDR2: KGHDR, SFDVKD. The CDR3 is 15 residues long. Here the CDR3 DNA reads TGTGCCACCAGTGATGGCGGATCAACTAATGAAAAACTGTTTTTT. It encodes CATSDGGSTNEKLFF.